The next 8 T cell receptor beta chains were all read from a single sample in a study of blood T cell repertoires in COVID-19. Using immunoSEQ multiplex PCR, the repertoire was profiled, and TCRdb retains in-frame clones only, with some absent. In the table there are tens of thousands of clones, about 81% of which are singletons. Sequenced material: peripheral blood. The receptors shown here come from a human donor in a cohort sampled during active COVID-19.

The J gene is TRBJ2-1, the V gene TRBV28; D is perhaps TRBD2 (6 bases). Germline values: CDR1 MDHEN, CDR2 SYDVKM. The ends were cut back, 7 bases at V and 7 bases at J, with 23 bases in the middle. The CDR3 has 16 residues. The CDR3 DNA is TGTGCCAGCACCCCCAGTTGGAGGGAGAGGGTGAATGAGCAGTTCTTC. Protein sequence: CASTPSWRERVNEQFF. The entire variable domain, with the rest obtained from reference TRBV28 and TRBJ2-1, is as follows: DVKVTQSSRYLVKRTGEKVFLECVQDMDHENMFWYRQDPGLGLRLIYFSYDVKMKEKGDIPEGYSVSREKKERFSLILESASTNQTSMYLCASTPSWRERVNEQFFGPGTRLTVL.

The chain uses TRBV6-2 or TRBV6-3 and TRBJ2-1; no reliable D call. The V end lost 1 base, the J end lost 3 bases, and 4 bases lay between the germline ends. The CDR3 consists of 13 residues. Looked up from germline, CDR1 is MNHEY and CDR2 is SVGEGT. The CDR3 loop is CASSYFNYNEQFF. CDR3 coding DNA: TGTGCCAGCAGTTACTTTAACTACAATGAGCAGTTCTTC.

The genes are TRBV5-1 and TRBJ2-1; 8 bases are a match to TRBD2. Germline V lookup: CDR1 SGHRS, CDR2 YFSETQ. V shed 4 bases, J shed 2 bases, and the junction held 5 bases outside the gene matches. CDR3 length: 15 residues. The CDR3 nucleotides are TGCGCCAGCAGCGACCGGACTAGCACCTACAATGAGCAGTTCTTC. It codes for CASSDRTSTYNEQFF. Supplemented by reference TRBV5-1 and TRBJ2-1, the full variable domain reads KAGVTQTPRYLIKTRGQQVTLSCSPISGHRSVSWYQQTPGQGLQFLFEYFSETQRNKGNFPGRFSGRQFSNSRSEMNVSTLELGDSALYLCASSDRTSTYNEQFFGPGTRLTVL.

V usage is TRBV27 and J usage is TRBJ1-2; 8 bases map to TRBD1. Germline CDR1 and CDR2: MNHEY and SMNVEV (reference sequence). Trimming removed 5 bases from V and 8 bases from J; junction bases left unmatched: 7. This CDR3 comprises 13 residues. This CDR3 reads CASSPATGAGYTF. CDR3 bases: TGTGCCAGCAGTCCCGCGACAGGGGCGGGCTACACCTTC.

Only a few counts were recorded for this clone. The CDR3 protein is CASSISAVQEQYF. The CDR3 coding sequence is TGTGCCAGCTCGATTTCGGCGGTTCAGGAGCAGTACTTC. The rearrangement joins TRBV7-9 to TRBJ2-7; D gene ambiguous. This CDR3 has 13 amino acids. Germline CDR1 is SEHNR and CDR2 is FQNEAQ (reference sequence). Trimming removed 8 bases from V and 7 bases from J, with 18 bases in between.

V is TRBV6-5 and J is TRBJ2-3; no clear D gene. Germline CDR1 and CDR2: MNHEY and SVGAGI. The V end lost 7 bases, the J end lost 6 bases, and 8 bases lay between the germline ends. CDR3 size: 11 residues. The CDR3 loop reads CASTNFDTQYF. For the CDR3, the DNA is TGTGCCAGCACTAATTTCGATACGCAGTATTTT.

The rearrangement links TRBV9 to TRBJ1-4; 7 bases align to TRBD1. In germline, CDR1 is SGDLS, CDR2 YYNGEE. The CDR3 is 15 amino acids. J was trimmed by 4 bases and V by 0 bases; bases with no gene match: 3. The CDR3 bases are TGTGCCAGCAGCGTAGAAGGGACAGATAATGAAAAACTGTTTTTT. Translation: CASSVEGTDNEKLFF.

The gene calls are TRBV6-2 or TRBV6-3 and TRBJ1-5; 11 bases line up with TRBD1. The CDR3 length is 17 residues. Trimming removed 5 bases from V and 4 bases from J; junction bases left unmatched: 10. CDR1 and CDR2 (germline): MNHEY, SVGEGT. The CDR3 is CASSRAGTGGGNQPQHF. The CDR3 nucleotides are TGTGCCAGCAGTCGGGCCGGGACAGGGGGTGGAAATCAGCCCCAGCATTTT.